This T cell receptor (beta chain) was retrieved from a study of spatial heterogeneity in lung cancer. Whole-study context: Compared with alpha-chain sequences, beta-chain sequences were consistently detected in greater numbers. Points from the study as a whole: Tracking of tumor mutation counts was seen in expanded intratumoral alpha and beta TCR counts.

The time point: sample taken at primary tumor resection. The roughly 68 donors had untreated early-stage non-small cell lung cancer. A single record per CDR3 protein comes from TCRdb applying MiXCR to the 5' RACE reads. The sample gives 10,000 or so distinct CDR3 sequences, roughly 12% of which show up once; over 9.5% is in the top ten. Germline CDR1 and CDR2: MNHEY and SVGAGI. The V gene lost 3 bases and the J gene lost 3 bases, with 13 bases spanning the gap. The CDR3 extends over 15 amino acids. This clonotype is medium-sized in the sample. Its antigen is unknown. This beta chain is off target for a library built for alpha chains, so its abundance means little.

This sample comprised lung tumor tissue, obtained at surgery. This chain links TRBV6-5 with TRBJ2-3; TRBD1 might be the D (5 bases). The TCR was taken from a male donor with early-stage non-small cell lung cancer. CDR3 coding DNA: TGTGCCAGCAGTTATCTCGCAGGGTCGACAGATACGCAGTATTTT. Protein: CASSYLAGSTDTQYF.